This TCR beta chain was retrieved from a study of CD8 T cells in Susac syndrome. General study results and limits: The study recognized that its TCR sequencing and HLA analysis covered a relatively small number of individuals.

It was with random hexamers that 0.5 to 1 ug RNA was reverse transcribed. One entry per CDR3 protein results from TCRdb running MiXCR on the immunoSEQ multiplex PCR reads. The table lists 200,000 to 250,000 distinct CDR3 sequences, 95% of them singletons, with about 0.091% in the top ten. FACS enriched CD8+ TEMRA cells, while bulk CD8+ and CD4+ were negatively isolated. A remark on this clonotype: Its antigen is not identified.

Trimming removed 2 bases from V and 0 bases from J, with 10 bases in between. This CDR3 contains 15 residues. In germline, CDR1 is MNHEY, CDR2 SMNVEV (reference sequence). The specimen sequenced was CD4+ T cells from PBMCs. This sequence was found in a human donor with multiple sclerosis. The chain uses TRBV27 and TRBJ1-1; D is unresolved. The CDR3 reads CASSLPPGVNTEAFF. The CDR3 DNA follows: TGTGCCAGCAGTTTACCTCCTGGGGTGAACACTGAAGCTTTCTTT.